The clone carrying this TCR beta chain has only one observation. This record comes from a study of T cell changes during pregnancy in multiple sclerosis. The table came from immunoSEQ multiplex PCR; TCRdb's copy has only in-frame clones and leaves some out. The data contain about 92,000 clones, 80% to 95% of them singletons. Germline V CDR1 and CDR2: SGHTA, FQGNSA. CDR3 size: 18 residues. Trimming took 8 bases from V and 0 from J; bases not matched to a gene: 18. This sample comprised peripheral blood, obtained in the first trimester of pregnancy. V usage is TRBV7-2 and J usage is TRBJ1-1, with 7 bases lining up with TRBD1. This receptor was taken from a female donor with multiple sclerosis, enrolled in a pregnancy study. The CDR3 nucleotides are TGTGCCAGCGACCAAGCGACTAAAGGGGGCATGGTGAACACTGAAGCTTTCTTT. As protein: CASDQATKGGMVNTEAFF. Full variable domain (outside the CDR3, taken from reference TRBV7-2 and TRBJ1-1): GAGVSQSPSNKVTEKGKDVELRCDPISGHTALYWYRQSLGQGLEFLIYFQGNSAPDKSGLPSDRFSAERTGGSVSTLTIQRTQQEDSAVYLCASDQATKGGMVNTEAFFGQGTRLTVV.